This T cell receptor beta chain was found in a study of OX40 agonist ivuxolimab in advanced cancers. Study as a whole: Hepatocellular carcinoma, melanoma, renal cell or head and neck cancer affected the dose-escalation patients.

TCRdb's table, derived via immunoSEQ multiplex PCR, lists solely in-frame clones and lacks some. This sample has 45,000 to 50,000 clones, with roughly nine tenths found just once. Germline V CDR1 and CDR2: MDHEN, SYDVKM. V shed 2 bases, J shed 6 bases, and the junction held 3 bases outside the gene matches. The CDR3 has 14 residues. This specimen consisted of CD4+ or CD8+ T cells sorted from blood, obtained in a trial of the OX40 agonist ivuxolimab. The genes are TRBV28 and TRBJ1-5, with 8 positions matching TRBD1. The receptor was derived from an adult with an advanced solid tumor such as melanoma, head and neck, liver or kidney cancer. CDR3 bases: TGTGCCAGCAGTTTAGGACAGGGAGGTCAGCCCCAGCATTTT. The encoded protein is CASSLGQGGQPQHF.